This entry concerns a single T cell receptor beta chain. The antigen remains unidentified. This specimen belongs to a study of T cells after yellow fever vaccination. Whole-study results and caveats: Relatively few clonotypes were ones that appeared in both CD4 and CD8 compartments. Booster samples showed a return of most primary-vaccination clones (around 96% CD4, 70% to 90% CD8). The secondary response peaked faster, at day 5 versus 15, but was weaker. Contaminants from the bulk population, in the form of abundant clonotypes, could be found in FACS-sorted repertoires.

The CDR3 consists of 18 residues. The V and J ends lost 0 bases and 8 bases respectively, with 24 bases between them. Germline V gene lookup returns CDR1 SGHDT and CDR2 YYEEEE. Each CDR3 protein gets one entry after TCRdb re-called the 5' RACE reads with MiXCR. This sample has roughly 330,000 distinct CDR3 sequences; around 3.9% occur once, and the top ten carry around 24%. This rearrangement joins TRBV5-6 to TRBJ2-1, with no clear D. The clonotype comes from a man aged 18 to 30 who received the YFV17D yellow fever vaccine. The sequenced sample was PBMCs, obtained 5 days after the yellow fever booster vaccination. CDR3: CASSLGVRTHINGYEQFF. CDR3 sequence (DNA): TGTGCCAGCAGCTTGGGGGTCCGGACCCACATTAACGGGTATGAGCAGTTCTTC.